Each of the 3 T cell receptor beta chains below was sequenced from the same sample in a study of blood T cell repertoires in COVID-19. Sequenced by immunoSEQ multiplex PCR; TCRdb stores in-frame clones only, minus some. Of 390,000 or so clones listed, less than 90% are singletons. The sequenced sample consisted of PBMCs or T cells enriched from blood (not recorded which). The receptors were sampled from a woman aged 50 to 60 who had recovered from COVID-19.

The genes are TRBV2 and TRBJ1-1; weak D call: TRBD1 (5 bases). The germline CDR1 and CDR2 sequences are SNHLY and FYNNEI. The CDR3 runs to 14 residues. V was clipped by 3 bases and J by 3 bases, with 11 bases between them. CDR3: CASSEGGKDTEAFF. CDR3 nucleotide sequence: TGTGCCAGCAGTGAGGGGGGAAAGGACACTGAAGCTTTCTTT.

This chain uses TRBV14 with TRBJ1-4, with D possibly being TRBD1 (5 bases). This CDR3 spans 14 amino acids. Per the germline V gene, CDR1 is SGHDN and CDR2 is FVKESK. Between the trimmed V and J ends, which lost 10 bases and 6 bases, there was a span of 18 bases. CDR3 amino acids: CATYRSLRDEKLFF. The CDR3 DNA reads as TGTGCCACCTACAGGAGCCTAAGGGATGAAAAACTGTTTTTT.

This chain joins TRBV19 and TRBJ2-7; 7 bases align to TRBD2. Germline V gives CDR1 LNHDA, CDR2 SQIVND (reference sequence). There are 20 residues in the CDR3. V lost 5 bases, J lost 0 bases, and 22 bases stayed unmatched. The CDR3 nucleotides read TGTGCCAGTAGTGCGGACCCACTAGCGAGAAAACTAACATACTCCTACGAGCAGTACTTC. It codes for CASSADPLARKLTYSYEQYF.